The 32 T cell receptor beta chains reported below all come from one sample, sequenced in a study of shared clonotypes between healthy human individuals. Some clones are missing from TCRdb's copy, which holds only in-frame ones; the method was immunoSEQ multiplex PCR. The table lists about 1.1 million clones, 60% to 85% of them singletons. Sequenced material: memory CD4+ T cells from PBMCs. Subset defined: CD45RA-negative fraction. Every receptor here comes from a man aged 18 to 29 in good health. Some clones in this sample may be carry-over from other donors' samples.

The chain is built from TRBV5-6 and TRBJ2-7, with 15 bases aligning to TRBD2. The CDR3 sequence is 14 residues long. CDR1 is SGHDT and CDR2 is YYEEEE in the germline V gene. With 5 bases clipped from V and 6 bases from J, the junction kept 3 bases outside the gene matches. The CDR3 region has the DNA TGTGCCAGCAGACCGGGACTAGCGGGAGGCGAGCAGTACTTC. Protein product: CASRPGLAGGEQYF.

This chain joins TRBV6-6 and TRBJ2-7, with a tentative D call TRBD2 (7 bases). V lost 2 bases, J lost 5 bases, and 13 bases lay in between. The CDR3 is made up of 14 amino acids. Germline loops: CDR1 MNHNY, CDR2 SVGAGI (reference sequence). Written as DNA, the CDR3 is TGTGCCAGCAGTTACGGGCAGGGGAGGGACGAGCAGTACTTC. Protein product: CASSYGQGRDEQYF.

The CDR3: CASSLAPGLTYEQYF. The CDR3 coding sequence is TGCGCCAGCAGCTTGGCCCCGGGGTTAACCTACGAGCAGTACTTC. The J gene is TRBJ2-7, the V gene TRBV5-1; the D gene is possibly TRBD2 (5 bases). The germline V gene has CDR1 SGHRS and CDR2 YFSETQ. The CDR3 extends over 15 amino acids. Trimming took 0 bases from V and 2 from J, leaving 12 bases between them. Based on the CDR3 plus reference TRBV5-1 and TRBJ2-7, the full variable domain is KAGVTQTPRYLIKTRGQQVTLSCSPISGHRSVSWYQQTPGQGLQFLFEYFSETQRNKGNFPGRFSGRQFSNSRSEMNVSTLELGDSALYLCASSLAPGLTYEQYFGPGTRLTVT.

The CDR3 sequence is CASSLVSPPYNEQFF. CDR3 bases: TGTGCCAGCAGCTTAGTGAGCCCCCCCTACAATGAGCAGTTCTTC. The chain joins TRBV11-1 to TRBJ2-1; no definite D call. The CDR3 totals 15 residues. The V and J ends lost 1 base and 2 bases respectively, with 9 bases between them. In germline, CDR1 is SGHAT, CDR2 FQDESV (reference sequence).

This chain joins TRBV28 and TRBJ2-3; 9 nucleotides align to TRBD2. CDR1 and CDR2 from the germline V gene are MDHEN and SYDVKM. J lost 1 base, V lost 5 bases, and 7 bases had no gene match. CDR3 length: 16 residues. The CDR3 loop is CASSAPTSGGTDTQYF. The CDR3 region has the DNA TGTGCCAGCAGTGCCCCGACTAGCGGAGGCACAGATACGCAGTATTTT.

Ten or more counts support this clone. The CDR3 nucleotides are TGTGCCAGCACGAAAGAGGGAGTCAATCAGCCCCAGCATTTT. Translation: CASTKEGVNQPQHF. V usage is TRBV2 and J usage is TRBJ1-5, with D hard to call. This CDR3 spans 14 amino acids. Germline-derived CDR1 and CDR2 are SNHLY and FYNNEI. Trimming removed 7 bases at V and 3 bases at J, with 13 bases between.

The CDR3 reads CASSVGTDNEQFF. In DNA form, the CDR3 reads TGTGCCAGCAGCGTCGGGACAGACAATGAGCAGTTCTTC. The chain couples TRBV11-3 to TRBJ2-1, with 7 positions matching TRBD1. This CDR3 has 13 residues. V was pared by 5 bases and J by 5 bases, with 3 bases of the junction left unmatched. Germline CDR1 is SGHNT and CDR2 is YENEEA.

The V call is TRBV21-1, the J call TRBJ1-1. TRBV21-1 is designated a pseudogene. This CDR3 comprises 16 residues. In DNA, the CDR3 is TGTGCCAGCAGCAAAGCGTTATGGAGGTTGAACACTGAAGCTTTCTTT. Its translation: CASSKALWRLNTEAFF.

CDR3 sequence (DNA): TGTGCCAGCAGCTTTCTAGTTGCGGGCACCGGGGAGCTGTTTTTT. This sequence encodes CASSFLVAGTGELFF. V usage is TRBV6-1 and J usage is TRBJ2-2; D perhaps matches TRBD2 (5 bases). The CDR3 is made up of 15 amino acids. From germline, CDR1 is MNHNS and CDR2 SASEGT. The germline V and J ends were trimmed by 6 bases and 4 bases, with 15 bases remaining between them.

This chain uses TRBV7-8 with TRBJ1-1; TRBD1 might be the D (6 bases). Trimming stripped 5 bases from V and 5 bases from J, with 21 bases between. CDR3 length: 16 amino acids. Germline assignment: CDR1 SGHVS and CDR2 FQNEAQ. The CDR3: CASSAMPGGRGTEAFF. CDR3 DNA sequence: TGTGCCAGCAGCGCTATGCCTGGGGGGCGAGGTACTGAAGCTTTCTTT.

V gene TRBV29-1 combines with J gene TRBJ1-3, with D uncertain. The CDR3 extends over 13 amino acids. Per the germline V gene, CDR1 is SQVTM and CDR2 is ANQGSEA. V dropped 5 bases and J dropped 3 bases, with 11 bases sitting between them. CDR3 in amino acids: CSVLGKDGNTIYF. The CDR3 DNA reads TGCAGCGTTCTCGGAAAGGATGGAAACACCATATATTTT.

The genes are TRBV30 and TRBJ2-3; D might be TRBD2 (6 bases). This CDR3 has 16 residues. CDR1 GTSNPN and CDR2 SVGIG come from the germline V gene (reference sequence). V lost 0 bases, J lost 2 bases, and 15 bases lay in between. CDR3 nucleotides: TGTGCCTGGAGTGTAGGGACTCTAGCGAACACAGATACGCAGTATTTT. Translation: CAWSVGTLANTDTQYF.

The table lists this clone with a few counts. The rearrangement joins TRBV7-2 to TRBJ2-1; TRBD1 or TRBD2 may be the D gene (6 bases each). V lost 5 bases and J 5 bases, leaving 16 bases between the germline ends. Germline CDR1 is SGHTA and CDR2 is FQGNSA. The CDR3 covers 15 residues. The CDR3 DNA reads TGTGCCAGCAGCAAGAAAGTAGGGGGGAACAATGAGCAGTTCTTC. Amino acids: CASSKKVGGNNEQFF.

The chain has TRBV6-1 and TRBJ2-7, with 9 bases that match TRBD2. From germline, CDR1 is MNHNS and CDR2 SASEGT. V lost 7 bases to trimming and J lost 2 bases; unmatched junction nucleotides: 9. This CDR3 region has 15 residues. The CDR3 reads CASTRLAGSTYEQYF. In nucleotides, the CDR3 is TGTGCCAGCACTCGGCTAGCGGGGTCTACCTACGAGCAGTACTTC.

The CDR3 loop reads CASSGLAGGWVDEQFF. The CDR3 DNA is TGTGCCAGCAGTGGACTAGCGGGAGGGTGGGTGGATGAGCAGTTCTTC. This chain links TRBV2 with TRBJ2-1, with 14 bases that match TRBD2. From germline, CDR1 is SNHLY and CDR2 FYNNEI. This CDR3 is 16 amino acids long. The trim removed 4 bases at V and 8 bases at J, leaving 7 bases unmatched. Supplemented by reference TRBV2 and TRBJ2-1, the full variable domain reads EPEVTQTPSHQVTQMGQEVILRCVPISNHLYFYWYRQILGQKVEFLVSFYNNEISEKSEIFDDQFSVERPDGSNFTLKIRSTKLEDSAMYFCASSGLAGGWVDEQFFGPGTRLTVL.

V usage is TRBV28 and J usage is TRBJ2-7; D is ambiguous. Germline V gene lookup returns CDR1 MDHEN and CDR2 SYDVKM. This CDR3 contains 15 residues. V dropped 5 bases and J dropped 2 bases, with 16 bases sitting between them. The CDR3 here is CASSPYRATPYEQYF. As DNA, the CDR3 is TGTGCCAGCAGTCCCTATAGGGCCACTCCCTACGAGCAGTACTTC.

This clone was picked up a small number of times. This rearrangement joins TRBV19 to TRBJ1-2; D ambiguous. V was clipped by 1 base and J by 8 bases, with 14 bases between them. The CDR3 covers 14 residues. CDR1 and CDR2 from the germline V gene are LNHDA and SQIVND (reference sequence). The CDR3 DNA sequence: TGTGCCAGTAGTATAGCGGGATTCGCACTGGGCTACACCTTC. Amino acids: CASSIAGFALGYTF.

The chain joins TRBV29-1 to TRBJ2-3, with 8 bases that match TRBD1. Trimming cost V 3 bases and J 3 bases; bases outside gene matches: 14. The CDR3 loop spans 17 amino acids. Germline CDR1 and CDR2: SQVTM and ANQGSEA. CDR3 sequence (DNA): TGCAGCGTTGACCGAATAGCAGGGGGCGTGATTACAGATACGCAGTATTTT. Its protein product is CSVDRIAGGVITDTQYF.

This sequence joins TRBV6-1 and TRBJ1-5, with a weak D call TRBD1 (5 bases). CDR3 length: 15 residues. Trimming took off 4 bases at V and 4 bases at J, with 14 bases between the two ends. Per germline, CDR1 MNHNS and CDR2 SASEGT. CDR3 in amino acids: CASSGGRVGNQPQHF. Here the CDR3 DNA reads TGTGCCAGCAGTGGCGGCAGGGTCGGAAATCAGCCCCAGCATTTT.

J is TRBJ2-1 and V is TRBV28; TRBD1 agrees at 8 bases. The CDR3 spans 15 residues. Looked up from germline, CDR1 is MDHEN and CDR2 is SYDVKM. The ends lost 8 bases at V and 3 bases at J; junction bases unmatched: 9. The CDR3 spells CASLKRQGIYNEQFF. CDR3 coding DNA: TGTGCCAGCCTAAAGAGACAGGGGATCTACAATGAGCAGTTCTTC.

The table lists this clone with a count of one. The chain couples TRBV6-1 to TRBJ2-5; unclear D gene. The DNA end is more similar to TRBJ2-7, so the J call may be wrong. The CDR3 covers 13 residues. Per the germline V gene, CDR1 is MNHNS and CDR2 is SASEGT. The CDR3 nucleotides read TGTGCCAGCAGAAGCCTTGGAGACTACGAGCAGTACTTC. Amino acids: CASRSLGDYEQYF.

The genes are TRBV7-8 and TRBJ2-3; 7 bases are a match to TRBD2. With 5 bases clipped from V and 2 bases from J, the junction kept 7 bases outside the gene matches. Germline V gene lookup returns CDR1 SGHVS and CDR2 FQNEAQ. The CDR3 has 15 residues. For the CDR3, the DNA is TGTGCCAGCAGCACCCAGGGAGGGTTCACAGATACGCAGTATTTT. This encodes CASSTQGGFTDTQYF.

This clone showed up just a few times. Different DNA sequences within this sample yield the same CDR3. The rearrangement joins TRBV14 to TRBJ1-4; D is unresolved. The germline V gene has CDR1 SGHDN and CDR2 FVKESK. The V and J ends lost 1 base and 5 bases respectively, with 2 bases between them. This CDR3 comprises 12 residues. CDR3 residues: CASSQGNEKLFF. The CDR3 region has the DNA TGTGCCAGCAGCCAAGGAAATGAAAAACTGTTTTTT.

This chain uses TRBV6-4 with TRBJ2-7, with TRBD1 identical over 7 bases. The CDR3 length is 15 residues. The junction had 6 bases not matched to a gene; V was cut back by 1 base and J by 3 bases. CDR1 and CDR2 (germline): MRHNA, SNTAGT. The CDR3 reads CASSDLGQPNYEQYF. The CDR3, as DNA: TGTGCCAGCAGTGACTTGGGACAGCCTAACTACGAGCAGTACTTC.

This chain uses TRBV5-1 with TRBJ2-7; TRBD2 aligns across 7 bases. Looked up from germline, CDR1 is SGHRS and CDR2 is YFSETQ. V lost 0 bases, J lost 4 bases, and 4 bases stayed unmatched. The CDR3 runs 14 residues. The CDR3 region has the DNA TGCGCCAGCAGCTTGGCCGGGACTACTTACGAGCAGTACTTC. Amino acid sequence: CASSLAGTTYEQYF. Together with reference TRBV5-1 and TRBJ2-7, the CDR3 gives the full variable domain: KAGVTQTPRYLIKTRGQQVTLSCSPISGHRSVSWYQQTPGQGLQFLFEYFSETQRNKGNFPGRFSGRQFSNSRSEMNVSTLELGDSALYLCASSLAGTTYEQYFGPGTRLTVT.

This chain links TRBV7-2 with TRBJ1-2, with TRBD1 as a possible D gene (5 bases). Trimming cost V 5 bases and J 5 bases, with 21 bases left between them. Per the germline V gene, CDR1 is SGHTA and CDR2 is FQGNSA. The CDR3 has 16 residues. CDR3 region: CASSLTPGPRDYGYTF. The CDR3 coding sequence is TGTGCCAGCAGCCTAACCCCGGGACCGAGAGATTATGGCTACACCTTC.

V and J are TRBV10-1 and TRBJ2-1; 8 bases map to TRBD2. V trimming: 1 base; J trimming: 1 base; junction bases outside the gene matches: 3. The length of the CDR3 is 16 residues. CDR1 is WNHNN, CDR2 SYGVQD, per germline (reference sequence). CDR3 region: CASSEWRGGSYNEQFF. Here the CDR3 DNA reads TGCGCCAGCAGTGAGTGGCGCGGGGGGTCCTACAATGAGCAGTTCTTC.

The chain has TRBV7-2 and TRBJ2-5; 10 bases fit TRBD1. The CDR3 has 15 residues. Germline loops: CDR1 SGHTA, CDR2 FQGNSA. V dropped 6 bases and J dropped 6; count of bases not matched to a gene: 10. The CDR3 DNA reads TGTGCCAGCAGGAGACAGGGGGCGATCGTAAAGACCCAGTACTTC. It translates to CASRRQGAIVKTQYF.

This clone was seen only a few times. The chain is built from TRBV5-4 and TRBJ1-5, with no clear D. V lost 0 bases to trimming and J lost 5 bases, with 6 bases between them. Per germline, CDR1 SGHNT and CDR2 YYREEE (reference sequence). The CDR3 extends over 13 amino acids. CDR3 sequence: CASSLGQHQPQHF. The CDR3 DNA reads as TGTGCCAGCAGCTTGGGCCAGCATCAGCCCCAGCATTTT.

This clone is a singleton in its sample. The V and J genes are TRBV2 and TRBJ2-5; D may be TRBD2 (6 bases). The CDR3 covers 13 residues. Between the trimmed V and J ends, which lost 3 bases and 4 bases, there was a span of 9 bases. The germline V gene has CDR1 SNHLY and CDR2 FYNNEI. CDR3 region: CASSDRRGETQYF. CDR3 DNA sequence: TGTGCCAGCAGTGATCGGAGGGGAGAGACCCAGTACTTC.

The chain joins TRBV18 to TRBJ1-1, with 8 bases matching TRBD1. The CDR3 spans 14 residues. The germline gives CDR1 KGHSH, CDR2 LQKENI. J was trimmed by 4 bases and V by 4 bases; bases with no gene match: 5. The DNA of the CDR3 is TGTGCCAGCTCACAGTTTACAGGGGGCACTGAAGCTTTCTTT. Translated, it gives CASSQFTGGTEAFF.

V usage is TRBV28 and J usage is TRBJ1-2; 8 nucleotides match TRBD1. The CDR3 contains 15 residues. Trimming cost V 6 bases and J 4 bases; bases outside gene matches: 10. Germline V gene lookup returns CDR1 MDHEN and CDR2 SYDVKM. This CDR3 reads CASRAQDRVGYGYTF. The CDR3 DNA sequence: TGTGCCAGCAGGGCTCAGGACAGGGTCGGCTATGGCTACACCTTC.